A single sample is the source of the 12 T cell receptor beta chains below, sequenced in a study of T cells in Graves' hyperthyroidism and ophthalmopathy. Amplification of TCR beta CDR3 regions was performed using RNA transcripts as template. An initial round of RT-PCR targeting the TCR CDR3 relied on the HTBI primer set. TCRdb itself ran the multiplex PCR reads through MiXCR, one entry per CDR3 protein. Among fewer than 550,000 distinct CDR3 sequences listed, roughly a quarter were seen once. Source material: blood. These receptors were taken from a woman in her twenties or thirties with Graves' ophthalmopathy.

This clonotype was recorded at least ten times. This chain links TRBV27 with TRBJ1-1; 7 nucleotides match TRBD1. Germline assignment: CDR1 MNHEY and CDR2 SMNVEV (reference sequence). The CDR3 spans 15 residues. The trim removed 4 bases at V and 1 base at J, leaving 6 bases unmatched. The CDR3 nucleotides read TGTGCCAGCAGTTCCGAGACAGGGTGGAACACTGAAGCTTTCTTT. This encodes CASSSETGWNTEAFF.

CDR3 coding DNA: TGTGCCAGCAGTTACCCCCAGGGCGCAGGTCCAGATACGCAGTATTTT. This gives the protein CASSYPQGAGPDTQYF. The chain is built from TRBV6-5 and TRBJ2-3; weak D call: TRBD1 (5 bases). Looked up from germline, CDR1 is MNHEY and CDR2 is SVGAGI. Trimming left V 2 bases short and J 4 bases short, with 16 bases between. The CDR3 contains 16 residues.

This clonotype was counted between two and nine times. V and J are TRBV4-1 and TRBJ1-2, with 9 bases that match TRBD1. J was trimmed by 8 bases and V by 2 bases; bases with no gene match: 6. This CDR3 spans 14 amino acids. Germline lookup yields CDR1 MGHRA and CDR2 YSYEKL. The CDR3 protein is CASSQLGTGTGYTF. Here the CDR3 DNA reads TGCGCCAGCAGCCAACTGGGGACAGGGACCGGCTACACCTTC.

The rearrangement uses TRBV5-1 and TRBJ2-7; D may be TRBD1 (6 bases). From germline, CDR1 is SGHRS and CDR2 YFSETQ. The CDR3 spans 17 residues. V was trimmed by 0 bases and J by 0 bases, leaving 16 bases between them. CDR3 nucleotides: TGCGCCAGCAGCTTGGGGGTCGGGACACCGATCTCCTACGAGCAGTACTTC. Translated, it gives CASSLGVGTPISYEQYF.

The CDR3 spells CASRSAGTGIGHYMNTEAFF. DNA for the CDR3: TGTGCCAGTCGATCTGCCGGGACAGGGATCGGCCATTACATGAACACTGAAGCTTTCTTT. The rearrangement links TRBV6-4 to TRBJ1-1; 9 nucleotides agree with TRBD1. There are 20 residues in the CDR3. V dropped 9 bases and J dropped 0; count of bases not matched to a gene: 23. Germline CDR1 and CDR2: MRHNA and SNTAGT.

The chain couples TRBV2 to TRBJ2-4, with D possibly called TRBD1 or TRBD2 (5 bases each). Trimming cost V 7 bases and J 0 bases, with 10 bases left between them. This CDR3 has 14 residues. The germline V gene encodes CDR1 SNHLY and CDR2 FYNNEI. The CDR3 here is CASNPGRAKNIQYF. CDR3 nucleotides: TGTGCCAGCAATCCGGGACGAGCCAAAAACATTCAGTACTTC.

The J gene is TRBJ1-5, the V gene TRBV27; 8 nucleotides line up with TRBD1. The CDR3 is 18 residues long. V lost 5 bases and J lost 3; bases outside the gene matches: 15. The germline CDR1 and CDR2 sequences are MNHEY and SMNVEV (reference sequence). As DNA, the CDR3 is TGTGCCAGCAGTCCCTCCTCTTCAGGGACAGGAAACAATCAGCCCCAGCATTTT. This codes for CASSPSSSGTGNNQPQHF.

This clonotype occurred a few times. This chain links TRBV9 with TRBJ2-7, with TRBD1 identical over 9 bases. CDR3 length equals 19 residues. The ends lost 0 bases at V and 2 bases at J; junction bases unmatched: 15. The V gene's germline CDR1 is SGDLS and CDR2 YYNGEE. CDR3 protein: CASSVAKPGTGSLTYEQYF. CDR3 coding DNA: TGTGCCAGCAGCGTAGCGAAACCGGGGACAGGGTCCCTAACCTACGAGCAGTACTTC.

The chain recombines TRBV20-1 with TRBJ1-2; D is undetermined. Deletions cut 0 bases from V and 8 bases from J, with 10 bases between. Germline-derived CDR1 and CDR2 are DFQATT and SNEGSKA (reference sequence). This CDR3 is built from 12 residues. The CDR3 bases are TGCAGTGCTAGAGACACTTTCGGGGGCTACACCTTC. It encodes CSARDTFGGYTF.

This clonotype was picked up many times. J is TRBJ1-5 and V is TRBV6-1; D not certain. Trimming stripped 2 bases from V and 6 bases from J, with 5 bases between. Per the germline V gene, CDR1 is MNHNS and CDR2 is SASEGT. CDR3 length equals 12 residues. CDR3 nucleotides: TGTGCCAGCAGTGAAAGGGCTCAGCCCCAGCATTTT. Its translation is CASSERAQPQHF.

In this sample, this clonotype turned up many times. This rearrangement joins TRBV12-3 or TRBV12-4 to TRBJ2-7; 9 nucleotides align to TRBD2. V was clipped by 8 bases and J by 3 bases; unmatched bases: 8. CDR3 length: 14 residues. The CDR3 DNA reads as TGTGCCAGCGGCGGGGGGGCTTCGAACTACGAGCAGTACTTC. As protein: CASGGGASNYEQYF.

This clonotype appeared many times. This chain uses TRBV5-1 with TRBJ2-5, with 13 bases lining up with TRBD2. Germline trimming cut 2 bases from V and 5 bases from J; bases unmatched to any gene: 3. Germline V lookup: CDR1 SGHRS, CDR2 YFSETQ. The CDR3 is made up of 15 amino acids. CDR3 nucleotides: TGCGCCAGCAGCTTAACTAGCGGGGGGGCTGAGACCCAGTACTTC. This codes for CASSLTSGGAETQYF.